This T cell receptor (beta chain) was recovered during a study of T cell repertoires in cytomegalovirus infection. Overall study results and limits: Predominance within the ex vivo response was attributable to HLA-C-restricted CMV-specific TCR beta clonotypes.

The V end was cut by 3 bases, the J end by 4 bases, with 10 bases between. Germline assignment: CDR1 SGHDT and CDR2 YYEEEE. The CDR3 has 13 amino acids. TCRdb used MiXCR to reprocess the reads, holding one entry per CDR3 protein. The table has 80,000 or so distinct CDR3 sequences, 20% to 30% seen once; the top ten hold roughly 50%. Regarding this clonotype: Its antigen remains unknown.

V is TRBV5-6 and J is TRBJ1-2; D may be TRBD1 (6 bases). The sequencing here drew on CD8+ T cells from cultured PBMCs, taken from culture after CMV antigen stimulation. This TCR derives from a human donor in good health (CMV status not recorded). Some clones in this sample may be carry-over from other donors' samples. The CDR3 sequence is CASSYTGLYGYTF. DNA of the CDR3: TGTGCCAGCAGCTATACAGGGCTCTATGGCTACACCTTC.